This T cell receptor beta chain originates from a study of early T cells in non-severe SARS-CoV-2 infection (dated by TCRdb to about 2021). Study-wide context: Because TCR sequencing relied on bulk RNA taken from unsorted whole blood, pairing of alpha and beta chains was not possible.

Set within a cohort of healthcare workers in London, UK, this nested case-control study involved weekly PCR testing of nasopharyngeal swabs along with blood sampling. Between 23 and 31 March 2020, the week of the UK lockdown, healthcare workers were enrolled and then followed up weekly for as long as 16 weeks. V lost 3 bases and J lost 1 base; the stretch between them is 10 bases long. CDR1 is given as SGHAT and CDR2 as FQDESV, both from the germline V gene (reference sequence). Including cysteine and phenylalanine, the CDR3 has 14 amino acids. The retained sequence is limited to the CDR3, 42 bases, with the frame set at the first base. This clonotype showed up just a few times. Its target antigen remains unknown. No base quality information exists; no much larger clone differs at one position. Libraries were made using 5' RACE. Sequencing was performed on a NextSeq 500. To correct for sequencing error and PCR bias, the TCR library protocol tagged individual cDNA molecules with unique molecular identifiers. Both TCR alpha and beta chains were sequenced, and tight co-correlation was observed between alpha and beta sequence abundances in each sample. In the authors' own workflow: Decombinator V4 was used to perform V gene, J gene and CDR3 annotation of TCR sequences. Expanded TCRs were defined as changing significantly between any two time points under a Poisson model with p below 0.0001. Abundances of TCRs were expressed as counts per million after normalisation to the total number of TCRs sequenced in each sample. MAIT TCRs were defined by TRAV1-2 paired with TRAJ12, TRAJ20 or TRAJ33, and iNKT TCRs by TRAV10 paired with TRAJ18. VDJdb, accessed 1 November 2021, was searched for CMV, EBV and SARS-CoV-2 annotated TCRs, excluding TCRs annotated for multiple antigens. TCRdb's own reprocessing of the public reads used fastp at Q25 and MiXCR and kept productive beta chains. Identical CDR3 proteins give one entry, which carries the most common genes and DNA. The V and J calls were not made by the authors but by TCRdb's processing. For this sample there are some 110,000 distinct CDR3 sequences; about 15% appear just once. The top ten clonotypes cover around a fifth of the sample.

Overall study results and their limits: VDJdb matching was skewed toward anti-spike CD8 responses and likely underestimated virus-specific expansions, missing private and CD4 specificities.

This clonotype originated in an adult who was a healthcare worker with PCR-confirmed SARS-CoV-2 infection or an uninfected control (not recorded which). Recombination connected TRBV11-1 to TRBJ2-7, with the D assignment possibly TRBD1 or TRBD2, given 6 matching bases for each. The sample taken for sequencing was whole blood. The CDR3 has the sequence CASSFGGQSYEQYF. The nucleotides are TGTGCCAGCAGCTTTGGGGGGCAGTCCTACGAGCAGTACTTC.